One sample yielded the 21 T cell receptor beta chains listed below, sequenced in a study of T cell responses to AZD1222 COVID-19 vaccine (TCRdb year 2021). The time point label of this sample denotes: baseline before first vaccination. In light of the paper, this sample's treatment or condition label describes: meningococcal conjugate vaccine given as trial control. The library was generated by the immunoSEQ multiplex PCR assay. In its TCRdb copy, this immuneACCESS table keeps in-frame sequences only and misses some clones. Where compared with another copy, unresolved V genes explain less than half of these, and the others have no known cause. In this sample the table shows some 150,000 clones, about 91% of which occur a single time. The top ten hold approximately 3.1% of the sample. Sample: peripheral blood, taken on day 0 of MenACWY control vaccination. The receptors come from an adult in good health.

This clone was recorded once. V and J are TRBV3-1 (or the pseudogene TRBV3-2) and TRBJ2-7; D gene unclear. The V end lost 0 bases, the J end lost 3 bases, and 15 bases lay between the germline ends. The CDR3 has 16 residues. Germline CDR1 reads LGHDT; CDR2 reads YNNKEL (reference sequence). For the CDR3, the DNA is TGTGCCAGCAGCCAAGATCCGGCCAGGCAGTACTACGAGCAGTACTTC. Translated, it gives CASSQDPARQYYEQYF.

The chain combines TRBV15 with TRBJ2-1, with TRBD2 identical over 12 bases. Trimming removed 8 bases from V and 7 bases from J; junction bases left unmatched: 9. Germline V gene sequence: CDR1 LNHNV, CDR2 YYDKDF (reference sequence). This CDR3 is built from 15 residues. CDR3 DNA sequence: TGTGCCACCGGGACCTCTAGCGGGAGGGCAAATGAGCAGTTCTTC. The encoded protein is CATGTSSGRANEQFF. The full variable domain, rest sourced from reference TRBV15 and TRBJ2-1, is DAMVIQNPRYQVTQFGKPVTLSCSQTLNHNVMYWYQQKSSQAPKLLFHYYDKDFNNEADTPDNFQSRRPNTSFCFLDIRSPGLGDTAMYLCATGTSSGRANEQFFGPGTRLTVL.

This CDR3 is CASSIGGLNSPLHF. CDR3 nucleotides: TGTGCCAGTAGTATAGGAGGGTTGAATTCACCCCTCCACTTT. The chain joins TRBV19 to TRBJ1-6; D is unclear. The CDR3 loop spans 14 amino acids. Germline CDR1 LNHDA, CDR2 SQIVND (reference sequence). V dropped 1 base and J dropped 7 bases, with 8 bases sitting between them.

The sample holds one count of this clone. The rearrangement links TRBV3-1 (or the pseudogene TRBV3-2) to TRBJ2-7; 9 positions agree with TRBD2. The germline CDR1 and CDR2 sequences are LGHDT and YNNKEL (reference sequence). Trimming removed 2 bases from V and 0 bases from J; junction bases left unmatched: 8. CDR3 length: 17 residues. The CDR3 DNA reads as TGTGCCAGCAGCCAATACAACTGGACTAGCGACTCCTACGAGCAGTACTTC. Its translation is CASSQYNWTSDSYEQYF.

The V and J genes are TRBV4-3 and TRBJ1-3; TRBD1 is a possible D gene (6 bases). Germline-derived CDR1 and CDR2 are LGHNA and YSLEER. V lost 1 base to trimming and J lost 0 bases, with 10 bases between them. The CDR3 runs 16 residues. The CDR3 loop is CASSQGQADSGNTIYF. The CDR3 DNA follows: TGCGCCAGCAGCCAAGGACAGGCTGACTCTGGAAACACCATATATTTT.

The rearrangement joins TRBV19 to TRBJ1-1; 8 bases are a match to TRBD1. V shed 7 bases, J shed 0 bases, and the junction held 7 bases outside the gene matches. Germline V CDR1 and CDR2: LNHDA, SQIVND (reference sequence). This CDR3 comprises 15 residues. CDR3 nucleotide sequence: TGTGCCAGTAAGGACAGGGCGAACCTGAACACTGAAGCTTTCTTT. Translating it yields CASKDRANLNTEAFF.

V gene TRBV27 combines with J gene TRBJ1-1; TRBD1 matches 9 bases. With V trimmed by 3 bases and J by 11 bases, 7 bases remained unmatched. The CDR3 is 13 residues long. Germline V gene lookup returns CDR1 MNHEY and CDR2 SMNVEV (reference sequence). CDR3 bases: TGTGCCAGCAGTTTCCGGGACAGGGACAGGGCTTTCTTT. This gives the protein CASSFRDRDRAFF.

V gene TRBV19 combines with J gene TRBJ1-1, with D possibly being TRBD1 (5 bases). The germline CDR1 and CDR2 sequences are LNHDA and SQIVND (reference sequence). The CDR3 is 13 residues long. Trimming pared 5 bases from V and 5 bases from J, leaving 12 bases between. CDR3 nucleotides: TGTGCCAGTAGTCCAGGGCTGGGGACTGAAGCTTTCTTT. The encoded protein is CASSPGLGTEAFF.

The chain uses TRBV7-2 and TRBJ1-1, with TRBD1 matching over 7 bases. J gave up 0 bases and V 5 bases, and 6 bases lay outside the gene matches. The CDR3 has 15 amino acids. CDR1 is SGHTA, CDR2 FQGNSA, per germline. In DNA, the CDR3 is TGTGCCAGCAGCCGCCAGGGACAGTTGAACACTGAAGCTTTCTTT. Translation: CASSRQGQLNTEAFF.

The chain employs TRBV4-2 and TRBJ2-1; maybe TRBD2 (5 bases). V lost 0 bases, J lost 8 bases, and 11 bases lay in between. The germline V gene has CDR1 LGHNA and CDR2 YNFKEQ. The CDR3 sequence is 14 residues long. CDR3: CASSQDRASHEQFF. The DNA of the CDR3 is TGTGCCAGCAGCCAAGATAGGGCTAGCCATGAGCAGTTCTTC.

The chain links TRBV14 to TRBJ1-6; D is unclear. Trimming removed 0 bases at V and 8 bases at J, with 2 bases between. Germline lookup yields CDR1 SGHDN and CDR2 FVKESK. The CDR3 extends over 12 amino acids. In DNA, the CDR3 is TGTGCCAGCAGCCAAGAATATTCACCCCTCCACTTT. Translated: CASSQEYSPLHF.

DNA for the CDR3: TGTGCCAGCAGTCAGGGGATGGGCGGCTACACCTTC. Translation gives CASSQGMGGYTF. The V call is TRBV6-5, the J call TRBJ1-2; D may be TRBD1 (6 bases). The germline V gene encodes CDR1 MNHEY and CDR2 SVGAGI. The CDR3 length is 12 residues. The V and J ends lost 5 bases and 8 bases respectively, with 12 bases between them.

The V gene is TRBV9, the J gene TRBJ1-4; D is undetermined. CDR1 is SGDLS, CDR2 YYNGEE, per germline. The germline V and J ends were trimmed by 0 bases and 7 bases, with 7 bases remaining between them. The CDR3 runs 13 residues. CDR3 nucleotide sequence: TGTGCCAGCAGCGTAGGTGAAGTTGAAAAACTGTTTTTT. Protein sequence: CASSVGEVEKLFF.

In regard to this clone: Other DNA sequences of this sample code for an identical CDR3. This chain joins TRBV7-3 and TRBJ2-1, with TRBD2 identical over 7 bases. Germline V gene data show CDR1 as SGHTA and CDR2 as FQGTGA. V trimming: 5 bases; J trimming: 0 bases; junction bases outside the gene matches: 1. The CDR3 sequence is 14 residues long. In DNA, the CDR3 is TGTGCCAGCAGCGCGGGAGACTCCTACAATGAGCAGTTCTTC. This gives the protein CASSAGDSYNEQFF.

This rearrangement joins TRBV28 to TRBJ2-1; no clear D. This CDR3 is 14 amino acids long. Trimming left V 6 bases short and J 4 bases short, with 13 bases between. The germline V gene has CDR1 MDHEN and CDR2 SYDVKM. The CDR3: CASRPSYRYNEQFF. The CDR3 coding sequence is TGTGCCAGCAGACCTTCCTACCGGTACAATGAGCAGTTCTTC.

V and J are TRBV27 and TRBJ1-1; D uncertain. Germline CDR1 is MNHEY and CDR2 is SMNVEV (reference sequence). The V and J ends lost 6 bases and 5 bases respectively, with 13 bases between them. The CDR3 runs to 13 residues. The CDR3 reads CASSDRRRTEAFF. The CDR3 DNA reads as TGTGCCAGCAGCGACCGACGGAGGACTGAAGCTTTCTTT.

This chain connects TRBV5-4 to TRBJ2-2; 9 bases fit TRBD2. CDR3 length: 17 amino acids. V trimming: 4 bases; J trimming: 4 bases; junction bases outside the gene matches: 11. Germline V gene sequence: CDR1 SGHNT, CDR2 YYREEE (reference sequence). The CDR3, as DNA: TGTGCCAGCAGCCTCCCGGGGGTAGCGGGAGCCACCGGGGAGCTGTTTTTT. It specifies CASSLPGVAGATGELFF.

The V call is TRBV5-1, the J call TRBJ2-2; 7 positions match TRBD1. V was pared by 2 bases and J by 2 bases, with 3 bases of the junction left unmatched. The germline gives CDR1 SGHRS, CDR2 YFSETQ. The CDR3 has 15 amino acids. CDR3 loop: CASSFDRENTGELFF. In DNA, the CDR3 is TGCGCCAGCAGCTTTGACAGGGAAAACACCGGGGAGCTGTTTTTT. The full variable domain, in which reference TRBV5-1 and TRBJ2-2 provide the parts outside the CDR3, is KAGVTQTPRYLIKTRGQQVTLSCSPISGHRSVSWYQQTPGQGLQFLFEYFSETQRNKGNFPGRFSGRQFSNSRSEMNVSTLELGDSALYLCASSFDRENTGELFFGEGSRLTVL.

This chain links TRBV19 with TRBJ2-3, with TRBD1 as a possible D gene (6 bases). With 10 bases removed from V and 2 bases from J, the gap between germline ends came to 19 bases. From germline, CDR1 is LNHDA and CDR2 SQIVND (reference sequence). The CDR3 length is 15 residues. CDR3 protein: CATTLDRFSTDTQYF. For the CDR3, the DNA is TGTGCCACCACCCTGGACAGATTTTCCACAGATACGCAGTATTTT.

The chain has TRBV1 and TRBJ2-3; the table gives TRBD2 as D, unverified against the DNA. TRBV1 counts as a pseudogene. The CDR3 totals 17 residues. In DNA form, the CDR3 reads TGCACCAGCAGCCAAAGGGGCCTAGCGGGTGGCACAGATACGCAGTATTTT. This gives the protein CTSSQRGLAGGTDTQYF.

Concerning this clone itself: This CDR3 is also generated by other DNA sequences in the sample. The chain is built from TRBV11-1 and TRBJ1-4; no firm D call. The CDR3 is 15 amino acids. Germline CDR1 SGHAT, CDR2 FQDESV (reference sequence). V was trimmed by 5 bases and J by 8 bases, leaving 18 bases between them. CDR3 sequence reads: CASSHSTGSGEKLFF. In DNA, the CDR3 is TGTGCCAGCAGCCACTCTACGGGGAGTGGCGAAAAACTGTTTTTT.